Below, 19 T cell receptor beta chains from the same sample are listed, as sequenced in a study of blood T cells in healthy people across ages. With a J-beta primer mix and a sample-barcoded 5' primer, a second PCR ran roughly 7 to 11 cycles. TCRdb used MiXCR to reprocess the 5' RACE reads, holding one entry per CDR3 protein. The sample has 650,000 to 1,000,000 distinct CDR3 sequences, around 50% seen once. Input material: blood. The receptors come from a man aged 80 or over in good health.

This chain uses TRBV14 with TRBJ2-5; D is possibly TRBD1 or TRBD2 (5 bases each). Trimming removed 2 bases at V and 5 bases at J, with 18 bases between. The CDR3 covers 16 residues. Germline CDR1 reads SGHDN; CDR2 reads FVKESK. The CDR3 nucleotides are TGTGCCAGCAGCCAACAGACGACGAGGGGCTGGGAGACCCAGTACTTC. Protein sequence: CASSQQTTRGWETQYF.

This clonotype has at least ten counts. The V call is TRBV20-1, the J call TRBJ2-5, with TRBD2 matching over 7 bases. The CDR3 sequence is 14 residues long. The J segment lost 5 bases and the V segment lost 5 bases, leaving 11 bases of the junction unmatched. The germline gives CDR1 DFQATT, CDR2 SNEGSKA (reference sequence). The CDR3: CSAGDPREVETQYF. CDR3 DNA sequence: TGCAGTGCTGGGGACCCACGGGAGGTGGAGACCCAGTACTTC.

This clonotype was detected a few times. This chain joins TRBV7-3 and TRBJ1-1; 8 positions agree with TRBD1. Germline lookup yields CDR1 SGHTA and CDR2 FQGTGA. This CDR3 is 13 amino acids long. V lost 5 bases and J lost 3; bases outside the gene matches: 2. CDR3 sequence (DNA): TGTGCCAGCAGCGAGACAGGGGACACTGAAGCTTTCTTT. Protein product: CASSETGDTEAFF.

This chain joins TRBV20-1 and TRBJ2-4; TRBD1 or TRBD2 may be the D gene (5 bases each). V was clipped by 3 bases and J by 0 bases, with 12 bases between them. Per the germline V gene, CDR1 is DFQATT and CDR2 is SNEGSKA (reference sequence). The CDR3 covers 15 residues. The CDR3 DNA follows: TGCAGTGCTAGTACCGGGGCTCTAGCCAAAAACATTCAGTACTTC. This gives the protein CSASTGALAKNIQYF.

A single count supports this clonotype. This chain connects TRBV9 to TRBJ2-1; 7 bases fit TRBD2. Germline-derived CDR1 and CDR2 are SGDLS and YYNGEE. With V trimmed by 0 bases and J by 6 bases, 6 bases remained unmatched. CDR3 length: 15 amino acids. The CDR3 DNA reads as TGTGCCAGCAGCGTAGGCGGGGGTAGGATCAATGAGCAGTTCTTC. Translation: CASSVGGGRINEQFF. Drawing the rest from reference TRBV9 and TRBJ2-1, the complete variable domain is DSGVTQTPKHLITATGQRVTLRCSPRSGDLSVYWYQQSLDQGLQFLIQYYNGEERAKGNILERFSAQQFPDLHSELNLSSLELGDSALYFCASSVGGGRINEQFFGPGTRLTVL.

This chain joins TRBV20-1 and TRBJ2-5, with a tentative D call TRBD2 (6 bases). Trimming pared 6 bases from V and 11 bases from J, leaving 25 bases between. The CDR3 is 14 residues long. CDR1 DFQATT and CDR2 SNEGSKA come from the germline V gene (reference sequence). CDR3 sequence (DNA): TGCAGTGCCCCACGGGACTCCGGAGGCAATGAGCAGTACTTC. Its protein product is CSAPRDSGGNEQYF.

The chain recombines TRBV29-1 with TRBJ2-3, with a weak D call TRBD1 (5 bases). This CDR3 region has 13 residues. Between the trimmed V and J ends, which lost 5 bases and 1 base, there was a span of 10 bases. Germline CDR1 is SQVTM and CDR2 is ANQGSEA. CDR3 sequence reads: CSVIQTGTDTQYF. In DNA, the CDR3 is TGCAGCGTTATCCAGACAGGCACAGATACGCAGTATTTT.

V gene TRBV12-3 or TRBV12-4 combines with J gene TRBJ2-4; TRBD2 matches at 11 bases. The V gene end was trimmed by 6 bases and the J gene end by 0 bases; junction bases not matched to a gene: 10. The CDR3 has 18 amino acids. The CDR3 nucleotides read TGTGCCAGCAGCTTGACACTAGCGGGAGCGTCAGCCAAAAACATTCAGTACTTC. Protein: CASSLTLAGASAKNIQYF.

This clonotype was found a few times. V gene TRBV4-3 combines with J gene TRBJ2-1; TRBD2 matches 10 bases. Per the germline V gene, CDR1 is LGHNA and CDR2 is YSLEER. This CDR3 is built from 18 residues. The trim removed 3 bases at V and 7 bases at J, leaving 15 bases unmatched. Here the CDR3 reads CASSHSHGGTSVMNEQFF. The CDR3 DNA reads TGCGCCAGCAGCCACTCGCACGGAGGGACTAGCGTGATGAATGAGCAGTTCTTC.

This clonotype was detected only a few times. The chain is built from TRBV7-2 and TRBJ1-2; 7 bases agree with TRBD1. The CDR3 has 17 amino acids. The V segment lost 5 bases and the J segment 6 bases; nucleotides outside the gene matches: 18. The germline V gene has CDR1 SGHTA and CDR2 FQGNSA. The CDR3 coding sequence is TGTGCCAGCAGCGAACAGACAGGGCACTTCAAGAGCGATGGCTACACCTTC. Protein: CASSEQTGHFKSDGYTF.

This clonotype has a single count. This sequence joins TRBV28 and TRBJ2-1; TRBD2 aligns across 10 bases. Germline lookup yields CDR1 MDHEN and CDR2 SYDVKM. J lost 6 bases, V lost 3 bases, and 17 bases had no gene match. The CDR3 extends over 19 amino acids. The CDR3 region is CASSFPARSSGSTPNEQFF. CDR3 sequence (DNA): TGTGCCAGCAGTTTCCCGGCCCGCTCTAGCGGGAGTACCCCCAATGAGCAGTTCTTC.

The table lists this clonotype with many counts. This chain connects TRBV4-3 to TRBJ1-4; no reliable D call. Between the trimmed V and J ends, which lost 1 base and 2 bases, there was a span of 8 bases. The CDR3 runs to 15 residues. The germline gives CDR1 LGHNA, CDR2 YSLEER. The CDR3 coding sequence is TGCGCCAGCAGCCAAGCAAAGGCGACTAATGAAAAACTGTTTTTT. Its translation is CASSQAKATNEKLFF.

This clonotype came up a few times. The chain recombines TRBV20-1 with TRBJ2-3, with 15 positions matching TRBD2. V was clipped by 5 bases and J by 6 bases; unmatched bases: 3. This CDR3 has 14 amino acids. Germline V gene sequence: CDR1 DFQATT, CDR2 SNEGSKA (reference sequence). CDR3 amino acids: CSALGLAGGDTQYF. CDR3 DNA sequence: TGCAGTGCTCTGGGACTAGCGGGAGGTGATACGCAGTATTTT.

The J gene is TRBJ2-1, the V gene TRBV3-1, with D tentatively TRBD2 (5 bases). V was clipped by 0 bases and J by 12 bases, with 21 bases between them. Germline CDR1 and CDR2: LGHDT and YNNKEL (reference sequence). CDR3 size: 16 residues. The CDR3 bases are TGTGCCAGCAGCCAAGAGGTGGACTCGTTGGGCAAAGGGCAGTTCTTC. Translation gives CASSQEVDSLGKGQFF.

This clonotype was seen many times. The CDR3 sequence: CATIAGGPSYEQYF. CDR3 sequence (DNA): TGTGCCACCATAGCGGGAGGGCCCTCCTACGAGCAGTACTTC. The rearrangement uses TRBV28 and TRBJ2-7; the match to TRBD2 covers 11 bases. Looked up from germline, CDR1 is MDHEN and CDR2 is SYDVKM. Unmatched junction bases numbered 5, after V lost 10 bases and J lost 0 bases. This CDR3 is 14 amino acids long.

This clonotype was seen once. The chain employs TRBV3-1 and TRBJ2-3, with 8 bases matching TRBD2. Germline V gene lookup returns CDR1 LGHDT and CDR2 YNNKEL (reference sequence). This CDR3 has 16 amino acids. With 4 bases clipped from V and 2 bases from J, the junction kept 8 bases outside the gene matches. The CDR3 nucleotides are TGTGCCAGCAGCCCCGGGACTAGTGATAACACAGATACGCAGTATTTT. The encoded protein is CASSPGTSDNTDTQYF.

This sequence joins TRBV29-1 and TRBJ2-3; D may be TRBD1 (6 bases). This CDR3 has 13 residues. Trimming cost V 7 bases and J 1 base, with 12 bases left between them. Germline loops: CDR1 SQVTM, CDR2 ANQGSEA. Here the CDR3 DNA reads TGCAGCGGACGACAGGCAGGCACAGATACGCAGTATTTT. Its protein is CSGRQAGTDTQYF.

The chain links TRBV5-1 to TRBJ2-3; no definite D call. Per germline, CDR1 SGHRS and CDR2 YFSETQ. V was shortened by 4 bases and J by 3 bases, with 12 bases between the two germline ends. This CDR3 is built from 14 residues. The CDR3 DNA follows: TGCGCCAGCAGCGAAGGTCCTCAGACAGATACGCAGTATTTT. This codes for CASSEGPQTDTQYF.

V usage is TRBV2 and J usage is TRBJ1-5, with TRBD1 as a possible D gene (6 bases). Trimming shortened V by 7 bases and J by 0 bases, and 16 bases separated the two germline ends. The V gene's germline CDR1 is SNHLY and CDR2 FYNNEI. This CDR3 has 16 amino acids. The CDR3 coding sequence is TGTGCCAGCATGGAACAGGGACCATATAGCAATCAGCCCCAGCATTTT. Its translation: CASMEQGPYSNQPQHF.